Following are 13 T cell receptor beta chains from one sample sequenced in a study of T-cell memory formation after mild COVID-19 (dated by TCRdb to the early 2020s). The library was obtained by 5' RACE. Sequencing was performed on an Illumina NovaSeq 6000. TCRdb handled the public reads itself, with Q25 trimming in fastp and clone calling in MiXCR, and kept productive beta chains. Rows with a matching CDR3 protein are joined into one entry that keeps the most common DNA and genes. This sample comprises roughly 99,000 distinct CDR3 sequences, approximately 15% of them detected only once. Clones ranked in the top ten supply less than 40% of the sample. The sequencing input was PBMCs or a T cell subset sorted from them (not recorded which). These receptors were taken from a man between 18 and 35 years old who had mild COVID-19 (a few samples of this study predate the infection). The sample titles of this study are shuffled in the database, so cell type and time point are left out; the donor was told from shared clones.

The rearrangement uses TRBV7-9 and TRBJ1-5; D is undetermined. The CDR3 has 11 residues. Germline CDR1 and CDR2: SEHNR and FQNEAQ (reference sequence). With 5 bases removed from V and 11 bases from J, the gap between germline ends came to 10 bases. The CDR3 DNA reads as TGTGCCAGCAGCGCTGGCAGTACCCAGCATTTT. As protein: CASSAGSTQHF.

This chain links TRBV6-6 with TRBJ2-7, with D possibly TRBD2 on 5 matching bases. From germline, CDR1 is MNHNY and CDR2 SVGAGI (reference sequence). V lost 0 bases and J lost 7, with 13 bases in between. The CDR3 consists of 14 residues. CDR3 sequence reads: CASSYSMAGGEQYV. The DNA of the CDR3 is TGTGCCAGCAGTTACTCGATGGCAGGCGGGGAGCAGTACGTC.

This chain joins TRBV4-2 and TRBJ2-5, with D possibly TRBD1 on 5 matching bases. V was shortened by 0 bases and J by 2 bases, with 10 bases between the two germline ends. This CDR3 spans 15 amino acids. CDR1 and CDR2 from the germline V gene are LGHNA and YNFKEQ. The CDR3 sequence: CASSQEGQIQETQYF. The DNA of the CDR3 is TGTGCCAGCAGCCAAGAAGGACAAATACAAGAGACCCAGTACTTC.

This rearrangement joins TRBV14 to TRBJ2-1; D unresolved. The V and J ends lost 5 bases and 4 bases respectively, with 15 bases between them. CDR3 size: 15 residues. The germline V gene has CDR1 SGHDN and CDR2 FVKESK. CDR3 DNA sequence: TGTGCCAGCAGCGTCGAGGACGGAATATACAATGAGCAGTTCTTC. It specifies CASSVEDGIYNEQFF.

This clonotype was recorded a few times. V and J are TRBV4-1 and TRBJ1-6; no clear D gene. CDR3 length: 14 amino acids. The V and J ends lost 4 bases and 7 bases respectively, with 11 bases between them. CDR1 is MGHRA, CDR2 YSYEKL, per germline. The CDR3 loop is CASSPGVLNSPLHF. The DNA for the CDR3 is TGCGCCAGCAGCCCCGGCGTCTTGAATTCACCCCTCCACTTT.

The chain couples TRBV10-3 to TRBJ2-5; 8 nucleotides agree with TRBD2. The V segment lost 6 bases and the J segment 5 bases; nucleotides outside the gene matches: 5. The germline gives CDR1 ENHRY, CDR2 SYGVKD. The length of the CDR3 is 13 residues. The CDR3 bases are TGTGCCATCAGGCAACTAGCGGCCGAGACCCAGTACTTC. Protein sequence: CAIRQLAAETQYF.

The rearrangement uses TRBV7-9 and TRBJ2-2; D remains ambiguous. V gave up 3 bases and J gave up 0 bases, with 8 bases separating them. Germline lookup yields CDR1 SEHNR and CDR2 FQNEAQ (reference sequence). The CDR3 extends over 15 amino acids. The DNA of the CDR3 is TGTGCCAGCAGCTTTAGTAGGACGAACACCGGGGAGCTGTTTTTT. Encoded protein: CASSFSRTNTGELFF.

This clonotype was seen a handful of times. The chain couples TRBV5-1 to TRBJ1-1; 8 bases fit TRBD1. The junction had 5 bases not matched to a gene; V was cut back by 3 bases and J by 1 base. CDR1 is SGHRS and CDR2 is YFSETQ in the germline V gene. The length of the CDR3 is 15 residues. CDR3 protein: CASSSGQGRNTEAFF. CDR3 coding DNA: TGCGCCAGCAGCTCCGGACAGGGCAGGAACACTGAAGCTTTCTTT.

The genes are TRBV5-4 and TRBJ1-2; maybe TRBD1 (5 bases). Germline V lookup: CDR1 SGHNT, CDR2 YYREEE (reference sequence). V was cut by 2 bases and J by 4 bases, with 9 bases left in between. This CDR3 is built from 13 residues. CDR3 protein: CASSFWGSYGYTF. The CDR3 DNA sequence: TGTGCCAGCAGCTTTTGGGGGAGCTATGGCTACACCTTC.

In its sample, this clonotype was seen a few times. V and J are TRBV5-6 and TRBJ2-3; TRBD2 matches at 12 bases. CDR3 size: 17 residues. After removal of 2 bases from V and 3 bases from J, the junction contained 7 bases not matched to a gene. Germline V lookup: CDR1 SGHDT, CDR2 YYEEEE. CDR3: CASSLPGLAGATDTQYF. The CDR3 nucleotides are TGTGCCAGCAGCTTACCGGGACTAGCGGGCGCTACAGATACGCAGTATTTT.

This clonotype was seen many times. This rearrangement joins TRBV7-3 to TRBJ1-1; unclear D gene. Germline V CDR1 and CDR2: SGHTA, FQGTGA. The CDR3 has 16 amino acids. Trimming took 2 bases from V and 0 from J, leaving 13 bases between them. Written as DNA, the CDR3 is TGTGCCAGCAGCTTAGCCCCCGGAGATTTGAACACTGAAGCTTTCTTT. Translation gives CASSLAPGDLNTEAFF.

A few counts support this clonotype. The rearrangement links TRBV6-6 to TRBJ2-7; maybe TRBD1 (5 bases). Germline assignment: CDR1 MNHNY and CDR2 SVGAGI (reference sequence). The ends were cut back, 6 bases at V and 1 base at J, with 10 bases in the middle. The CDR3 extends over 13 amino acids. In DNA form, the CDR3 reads TGTGCCAGCAGCATGGACATGTCCTACGAGCAGTACGTC. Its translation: CASSMDMSYEQYV.

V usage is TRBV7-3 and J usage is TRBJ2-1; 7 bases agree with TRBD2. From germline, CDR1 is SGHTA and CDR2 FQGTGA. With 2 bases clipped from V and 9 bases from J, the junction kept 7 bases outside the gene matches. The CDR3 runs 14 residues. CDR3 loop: CASSLFPRGSEQFF. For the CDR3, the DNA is TGTGCCAGCAGCTTATTCCCGCGGGGGAGTGAGCAGTTCTTC.